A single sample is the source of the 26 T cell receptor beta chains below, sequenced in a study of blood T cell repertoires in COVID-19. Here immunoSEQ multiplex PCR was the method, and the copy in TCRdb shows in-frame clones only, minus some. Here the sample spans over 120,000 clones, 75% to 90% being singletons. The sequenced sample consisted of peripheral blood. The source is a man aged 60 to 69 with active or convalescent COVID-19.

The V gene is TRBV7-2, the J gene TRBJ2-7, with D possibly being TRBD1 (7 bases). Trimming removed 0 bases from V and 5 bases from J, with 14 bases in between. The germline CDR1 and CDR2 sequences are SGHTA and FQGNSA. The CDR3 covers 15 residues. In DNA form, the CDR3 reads TGTGCCAGCAGCTTAGCGATCGGAGGGGGCCACGAGCAGTACTTC. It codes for CASSLAIGGGHEQYF.

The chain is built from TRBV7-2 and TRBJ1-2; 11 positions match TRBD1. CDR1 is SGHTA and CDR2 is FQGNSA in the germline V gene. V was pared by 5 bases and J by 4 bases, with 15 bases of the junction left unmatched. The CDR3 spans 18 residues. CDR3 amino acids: CASSPNTGQGASAYGYTF. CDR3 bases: TGTGCCAGCAGCCCCAATACCGGACAGGGGGCTTCGGCCTATGGCTACACCTTC.

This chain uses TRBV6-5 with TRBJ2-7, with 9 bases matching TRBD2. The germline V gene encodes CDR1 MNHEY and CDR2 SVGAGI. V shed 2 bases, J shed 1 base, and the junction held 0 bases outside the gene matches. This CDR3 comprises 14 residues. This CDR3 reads CASSYSGGSYEQYF. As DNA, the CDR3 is TGTGCCAGCAGTTACAGCGGGGGGTCCTACGAGCAGTACTTC.

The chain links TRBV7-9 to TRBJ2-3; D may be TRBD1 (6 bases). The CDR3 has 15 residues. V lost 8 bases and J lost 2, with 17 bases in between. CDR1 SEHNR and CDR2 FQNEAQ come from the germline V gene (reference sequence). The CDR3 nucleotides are TGTGCCAGCTCCCTCGGACAGACTCTCACAGATACGCAGTATTTT. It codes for CASSLGQTLTDTQYF.

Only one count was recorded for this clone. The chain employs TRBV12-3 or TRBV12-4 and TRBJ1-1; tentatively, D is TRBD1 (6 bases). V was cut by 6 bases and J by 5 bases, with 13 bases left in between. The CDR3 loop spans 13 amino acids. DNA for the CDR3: TGTGCCAGCAGAGTAGCGGGACATACTGAAGCTTTCTTT. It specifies CASRVAGHTEAFF.

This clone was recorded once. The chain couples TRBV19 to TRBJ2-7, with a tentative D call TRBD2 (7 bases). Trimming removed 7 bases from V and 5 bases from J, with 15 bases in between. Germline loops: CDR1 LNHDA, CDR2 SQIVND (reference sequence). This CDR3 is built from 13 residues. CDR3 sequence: CASNGGARDEQYF. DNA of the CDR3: TGTGCCAGTAATGGGGGGGCGCGTGACGAGCAGTACTTC.

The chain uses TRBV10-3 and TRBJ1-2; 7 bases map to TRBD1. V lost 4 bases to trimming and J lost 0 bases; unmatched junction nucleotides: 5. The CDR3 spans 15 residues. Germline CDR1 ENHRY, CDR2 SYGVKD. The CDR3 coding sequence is TGTGCCATCAGTGGAGGGACAGTAGCTAACTATGGCTACACCTTC. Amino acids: CAISGGTVANYGYTF.

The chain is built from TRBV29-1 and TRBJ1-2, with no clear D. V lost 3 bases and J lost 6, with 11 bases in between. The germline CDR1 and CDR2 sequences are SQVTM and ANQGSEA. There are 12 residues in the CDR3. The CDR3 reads CSVDWSGNGYTF. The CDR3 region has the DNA TGCAGCGTTGATTGGTCGGGGAATGGCTACACCTTC.

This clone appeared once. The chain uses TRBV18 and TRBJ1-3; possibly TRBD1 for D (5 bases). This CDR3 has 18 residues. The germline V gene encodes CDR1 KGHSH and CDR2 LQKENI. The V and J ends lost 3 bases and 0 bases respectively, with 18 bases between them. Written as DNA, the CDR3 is TGTGCCAGCTCACCCCAGCCGTTGGGAAGGGGCTCTGGAAACACCATATATTTT. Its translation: CASSPQPLGRGSGNTIYF.

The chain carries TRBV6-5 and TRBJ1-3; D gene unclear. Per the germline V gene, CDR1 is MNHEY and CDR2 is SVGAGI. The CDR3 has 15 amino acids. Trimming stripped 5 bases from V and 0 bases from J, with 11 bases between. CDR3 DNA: TGTGCCAGCAGTACTTTCAGGCACTCTGGAAACACCATATATTTT. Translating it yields CASSTFRHSGNTIYF.

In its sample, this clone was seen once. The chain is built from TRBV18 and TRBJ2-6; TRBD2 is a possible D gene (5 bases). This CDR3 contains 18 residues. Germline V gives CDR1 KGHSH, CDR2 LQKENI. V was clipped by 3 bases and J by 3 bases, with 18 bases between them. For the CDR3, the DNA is TGTGCCAGCTCACCCGTGGCGTACTTAGGGAGTGGGGCCAACGTCCTGACTTTC. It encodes CASSPVAYLGSGANVLTF. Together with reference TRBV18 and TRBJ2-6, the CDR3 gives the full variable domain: NAGVMQNPRHLVRRRGQEARLRCSPMKGHSHVYWYRQLPEEGLKFMVYLQKENIIDESGMPKERFSAEFPKEGPSILRIQQVVRGDSAAYFCASSPVAYLGSGANVLTFGAGSRLTVL.

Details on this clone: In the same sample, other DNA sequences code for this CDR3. The CDR3 bases are TGTGCCTGGAGTCAAGGGGCAGGCAATCAGCCCCAGCATTTT. It codes for CAWSQGAGNQPQHF. The V and J genes are TRBV30 and TRBJ1-5, with D perhaps matching TRBD1 (5 bases). Germline V gives CDR1 GTSNPN, CDR2 SVGIG (reference sequence). This CDR3 comprises 14 residues. Trimming took off 2 bases at V and 2 bases at J, with 10 bases between the two ends.

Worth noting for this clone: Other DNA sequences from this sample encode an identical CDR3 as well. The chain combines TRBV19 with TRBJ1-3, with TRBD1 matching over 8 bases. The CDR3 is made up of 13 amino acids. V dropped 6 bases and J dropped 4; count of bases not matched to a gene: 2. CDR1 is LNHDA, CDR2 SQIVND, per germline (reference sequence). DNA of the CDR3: TGTGCCAGTAGCGGACAGGGAGGAAACACCATATATTTT. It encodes CASSGQGGNTIYF.

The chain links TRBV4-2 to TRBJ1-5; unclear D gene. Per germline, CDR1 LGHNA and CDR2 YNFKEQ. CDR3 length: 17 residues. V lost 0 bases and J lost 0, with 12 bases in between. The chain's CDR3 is CASSQEEGLNSNQPQHF. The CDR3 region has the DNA TGTGCCAGCAGCCAAGAGGAGGGTTTGAATAGCAATCAGCCCCAGCATTTT.

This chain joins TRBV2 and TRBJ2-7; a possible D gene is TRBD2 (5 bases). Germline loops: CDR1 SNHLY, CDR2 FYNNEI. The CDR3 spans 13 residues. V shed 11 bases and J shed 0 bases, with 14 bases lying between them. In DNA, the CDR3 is TGTGCCTACCGGATGGGGAGCTCCTACGAGCAGTACTTC. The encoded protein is CAYRMGSSYEQYF.

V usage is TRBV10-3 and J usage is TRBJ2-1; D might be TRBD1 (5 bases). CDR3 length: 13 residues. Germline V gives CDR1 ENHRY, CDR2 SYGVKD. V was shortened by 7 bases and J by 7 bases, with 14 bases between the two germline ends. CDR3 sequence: CAIKGSPPNEQFF. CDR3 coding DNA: TGTGCCATCAAGGGGTCTCCGCCGAATGAGCAGTTCTTC.

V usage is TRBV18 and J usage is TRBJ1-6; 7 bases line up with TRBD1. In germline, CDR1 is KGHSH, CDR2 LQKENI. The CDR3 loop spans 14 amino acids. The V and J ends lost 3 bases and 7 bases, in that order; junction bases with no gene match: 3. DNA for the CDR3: TGTGCCAGCTCACCTGAGACAGGGAATTCACCCCTCCACTTT. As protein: CASSPETGNSPLHF.

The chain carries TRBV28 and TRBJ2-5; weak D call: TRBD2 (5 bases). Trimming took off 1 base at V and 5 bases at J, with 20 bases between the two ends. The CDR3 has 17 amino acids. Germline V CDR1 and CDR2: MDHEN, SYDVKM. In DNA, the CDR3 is TGTGCCAGCAGTTTATCATCCCCGGGATTTATGGGGGAGACCCAGTACTTC. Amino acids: CASSLSSPGFMGETQYF.

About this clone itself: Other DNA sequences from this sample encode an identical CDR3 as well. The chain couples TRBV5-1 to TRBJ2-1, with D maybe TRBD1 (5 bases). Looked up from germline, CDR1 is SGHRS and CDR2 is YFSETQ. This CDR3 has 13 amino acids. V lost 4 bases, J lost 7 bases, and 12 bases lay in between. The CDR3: CASSLSRGNEQFF. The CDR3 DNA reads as TGCGCCAGCAGCCTATCAAGGGGTAATGAGCAGTTCTTC.

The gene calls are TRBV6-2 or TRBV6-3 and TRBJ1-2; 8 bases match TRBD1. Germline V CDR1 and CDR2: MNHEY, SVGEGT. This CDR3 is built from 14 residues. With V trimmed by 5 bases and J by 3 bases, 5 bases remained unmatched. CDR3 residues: CASSPPDRDYGYTF. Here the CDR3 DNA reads TGTGCCAGCAGTCCGCCGGACAGGGACTATGGCTACACCTTC.

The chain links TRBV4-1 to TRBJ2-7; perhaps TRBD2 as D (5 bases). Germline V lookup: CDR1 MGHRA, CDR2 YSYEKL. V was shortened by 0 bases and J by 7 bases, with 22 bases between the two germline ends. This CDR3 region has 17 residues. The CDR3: CASSQDAALTGSGEQYF. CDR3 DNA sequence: TGCGCCAGCAGCCAAGACGCTGCACTGACCGGATCGGGGGAGCAGTACTTC.

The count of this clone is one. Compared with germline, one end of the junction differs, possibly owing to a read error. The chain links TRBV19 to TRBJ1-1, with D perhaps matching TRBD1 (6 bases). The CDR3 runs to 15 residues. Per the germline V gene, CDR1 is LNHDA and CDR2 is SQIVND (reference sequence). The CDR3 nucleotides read TGTGCCAGTACTATAGGGGGGGGCTCGAACACTGAAGCTTTCTTT. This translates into CASTIGGGSNTEAFF.

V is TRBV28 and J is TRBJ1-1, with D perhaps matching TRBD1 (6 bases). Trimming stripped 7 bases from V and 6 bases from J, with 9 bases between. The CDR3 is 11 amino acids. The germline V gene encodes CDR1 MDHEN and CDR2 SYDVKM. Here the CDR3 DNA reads TGTGCCAGCAATACAGGGCCTGAAGCTTTCTTT. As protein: CASNTGPEAFF. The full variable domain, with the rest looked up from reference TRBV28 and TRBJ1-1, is DVKVTQSSRYLVKRTGEKVFLECVQDMDHENMFWYRQDPGLGLRLIYFSYDVKMKEKGDIPEGYSVSREKKERFSLILESASTNQTSMYLCASNTGPEAFFGQGTRLTVV.

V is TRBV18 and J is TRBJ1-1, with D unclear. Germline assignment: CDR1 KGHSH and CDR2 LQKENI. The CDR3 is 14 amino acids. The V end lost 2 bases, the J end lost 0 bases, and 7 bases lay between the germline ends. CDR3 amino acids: CASSPNGMNTEAFF. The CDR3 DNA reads TGTGCCAGCTCACCAAACGGGATGAACACTGAAGCTTTCTTT.

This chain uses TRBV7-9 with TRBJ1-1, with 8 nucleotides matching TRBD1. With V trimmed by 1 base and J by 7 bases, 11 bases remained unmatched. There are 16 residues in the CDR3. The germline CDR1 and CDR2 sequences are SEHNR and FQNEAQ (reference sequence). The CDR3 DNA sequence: TGTGCCAGCAGCTTAGTAACACCCAGGGGGCCTGGTGAAGCTTTCTTT. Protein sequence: CASSLVTPRGPGEAFF. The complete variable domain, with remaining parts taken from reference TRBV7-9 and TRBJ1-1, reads DTGVSQNPRHKITKRGQNVTFRCDPISEHNRLYWYRQTLGQGPEFLTYFQNEAQLEKSRLLSDRFSAERPKGSFSTLEIQRTEQGDSAMYLCASSLVTPRGPGEAFFGQGTRLTVV.

CDR3 sequence: CASSLQGTGGELFF. CDR3 nucleotides: TGCGCCAGCAGCTTACAGGGGACCGGCGGGGAGCTGTTTTTT. V usage is TRBV5-1 and J usage is TRBJ2-2; 7 bases line up with TRBD1. In germline, CDR1 is SGHRS, CDR2 YFSETQ. This CDR3 is 14 amino acids long. V lost 2 bases and J lost 7; bases outside the gene matches: 5.